The 15 T cell receptor beta chains presented below share a single source sample, sequenced in a study of T cell responses to AZD1222 COVID-19 vaccine. The protocol was immunoSEQ multiplex PCR, while the TCRdb copy is restricted to in-frame clones and leaves out a portion. The repertoire includes 130,000 to 150,000 clones, approximately 89% of them detected once, and 3% to 4% sits in the top ten. The material sequenced was peripheral blood, taken on day 0 of MenACWY control vaccination. These receptors came from an adult in good health.

The chain couples TRBV19 to TRBJ1-5, with D tentatively TRBD1 (5 bases). V lost 4 bases and J lost 4, with 8 bases in between. CDR1 LNHDA and CDR2 SQIVND come from the germline V gene (reference sequence). The CDR3 sequence is 13 residues long. CDR3 nucleotide sequence: TGTGCCAGTAGTACGGCAGGGAATCAGCCCCAGCATTTT. Its protein product is CASSTAGNQPQHF.

The chain links TRBV21-1 to TRBJ1-5; the table's D call, TRBD1, has no DNA check behind it. TRBV21-1 is termed a pseudogene. This CDR3 contains 15 residues. The CDR3 loop is CASSKRTHSNQPQHF. The CDR3 DNA is TGTGCCAGCAGCAAACGGACACATAGCAATCAGCCCCAGCATTTT.

The chain couples TRBV29-1 to TRBJ1-2; D is ambiguous. The germline V and J ends were trimmed by 4 bases and 8 bases, with 14 bases remaining between them. From germline, CDR1 is SQVTM and CDR2 ANQGSEA. This CDR3 region has 12 residues. The CDR3: CSVVMVSTGYTF. DNA of the CDR3: TGCAGCGTTGTCATGGTCTCGACGGGCTACACCTTC.

The chain carries TRBV2 and TRBJ1-5, with D unresolved. Trimming left V 5 bases short and J 6 bases short, with 14 bases between. In germline, CDR1 is SNHLY, CDR2 FYNNEI. CDR3 length: 14 amino acids. The CDR3 DNA is TGTGCCAGCAGTTCCCAGGCGGAAGGTCAGCCCCAGCATTTT. Translated: CASSSQAEGQPQHF.

CDR3 nucleotides: TGCGCCAGCAGAGCCCGGGAACAGAACACTGAAGCTTTCTTT. Amino acids: CASRAREQNTEAFF. This rearrangement joins TRBV4-1 to TRBJ1-1; D is uncertain. The CDR3 length is 14 residues. V was pared by 6 bases and J by 1 base, with 12 bases between. CDR1 and CDR2 (germline): MGHRA, YSYEKL.

This clone was picked up a small number of times. The chain employs TRBV2 and TRBJ1-2; weak D call: TRBD1 (5 bases). The CDR3 contains 16 residues. The germline V and J ends were trimmed by 2 bases and 8 bases, with 21 bases remaining between them. Per the germline V gene, CDR1 is SNHLY and CDR2 is FYNNEI. The CDR3 protein is CASSELGRQGLGGYTF. The CDR3 region has the DNA TGTGCCAGCAGTGAACTTGGTCGTCAGGGTCTTGGGGGCTACACCTTC.

The V and J genes are TRBV11-2 and TRBJ2-5, with a tentative D call TRBD1 (5 bases). Trimming removed 3 bases from V and 0 bases from J, with 11 bases in between. CDR3 size: 15 residues. Per the germline V gene, CDR1 is SGHAT and CDR2 is FQNNGV. CDR3 coding DNA: TGTGCCAGCAGCTTCTGGGGCGCGTACCAAGAGACCCAGTACTTC. This encodes CASSFWGAYQETQYF.

This clone was picked up a small number of times. The rearrangement links TRBV3-1 (or the pseudogene TRBV3-2) to TRBJ2-4; D not certain. V was clipped by 0 bases and J by 7 bases, with 7 bases between them. Germline-derived CDR1 and CDR2 are LGHDT and YNNKEL (reference sequence). The CDR3 is made up of 13 amino acids. The CDR3 is CASSQDRFNIQYF. CDR3 nucleotide sequence: TGTGCCAGCAGCCAAGACAGGTTTAACATTCAGTACTTC.

The rearrangement links TRBV30 to TRBJ1-1; D unresolved. The germline gives CDR1 GTSNPN, CDR2 SVGIG (reference sequence). Trimming left V 5 bases short and J 0 bases short, with 7 bases between. The CDR3 has 12 residues. The CDR3 DNA follows: TGTGCCTGGGGACTCATGAACACTGAAGCTTTCTTT. Translated: CAWGLMNTEAFF.

The J gene is TRBJ2-7, the V gene TRBV18; D call uncertain. Germline V gene sequence: CDR1 KGHSH, CDR2 LQKENI. The CDR3 is made up of 12 amino acids. The V and J ends lost 4 bases and 4 bases respectively, with 8 bases between them. Here the CDR3 DNA reads TGTGCCAGCTCACTTACAAAATACGAGCAGTACTTC. Translation gives CASSLTKYEQYF.

V and J are TRBV5-4 and TRBJ1-3; tentatively, D is TRBD1 (5 bases). The CDR3 sequence is 14 residues long. Looked up from germline, CDR1 is SGHNT and CDR2 is YYREEE (reference sequence). The V gene lost 3 bases and the J gene lost 9 bases, with 16 bases spanning the gap. The DNA for the CDR3 is TGTGCCAGCAGCTGCCGGGACGGAGGCTGCACCATATATTTT. This codes for CASSCRDGGCTIYF.

The rearrangement uses TRBV2 and TRBJ1-6, with 10 bases identical to TRBD1. The germline gives CDR1 SNHLY, CDR2 FYNNEI. CDR3 size: 15 residues. With 6 bases clipped from V and 9 bases from J, the junction kept 8 bases outside the gene matches. The CDR3 sequence is CASRPPGTGASPLHF. For the CDR3, the DNA is TGTGCCAGCAGGCCCCCGGGGACAGGGGCTTCACCCCTCCACTTT.

This clone appeared a single time. This sequence joins TRBV11-2 and TRBJ1-4; no clear D. Germline-derived CDR1 and CDR2 are SGHAT and FQNNGV. Trimming stripped 1 base from V and 0 bases from J, with 12 bases between. This CDR3 has 17 amino acids. The CDR3 DNA sequence: TGTGCCAGCAGCTTAGGGACCCCCCTTGCAACTAATGAAAAACTGTTTTTT. Protein sequence: CASSLGTPLATNEKLFF.

The chain uses TRBV11-3 and TRBJ2-7, with D unclear. This CDR3 spans 11 amino acids. V gave up 5 bases and J gave up 5 bases, with 7 bases separating them. In germline, CDR1 is SGHNT, CDR2 YENEEA. The CDR3 sequence is CASSLFDEQYF. CDR3 DNA sequence: TGTGCCAGCAGCCTTTTCGACGAGCAGTACTTC. The complete variable domain, with remaining parts taken from reference TRBV11-3 and TRBJ2-7, reads EAGVVQSPRYKIIEKKQPVAFWCNPISGHNTLYWYLQNLGQGPELLIRYENEEAVDDSQLPKDRFSAERLKGVDSTLKIQPAELGDSAVYLCASSLFDEQYFGPGTRLTVT.

This rearrangement joins TRBV29-1 to TRBJ1-2; TRBD1 might be the D (5 bases). Between the trimmed V and J ends, which lost 3 bases and 7 bases, there was a span of 15 bases. Germline CDR1 and CDR2: SQVTM and ANQGSEA. The CDR3 length is 13 residues. The CDR3 reads CSVDGGTFGGYTF. The CDR3 DNA reads TGCAGCGTTGACGGGGGGACCTTTGGTGGCTACACCTTC.